The clone carrying this T cell receptor beta chain showed up just a few times. Its antigen is not identified. MiXCR, run by TCRdb on the 5' RACE reads, gives a single entry per CDR3 protein. The sample shows some 270,000 distinct CDR3 sequences, around 8% of them seen only once. The sample comes from a study of identical twins. Germline CDR1 MNHEY, CDR2 SMNVEV (reference sequence). V was pared by 0 bases and J by 2 bases, with 1 base of the junction left unmatched. This CDR3 contains 15 residues. Study observations and caveats: Alpha sequences out of frame and shared by twins had excess low generation probability.

This sample also belongs to another study, concerning yellow fever vaccine responses in identical twins.

The chain couples TRBV27 to TRBJ2-1; 7 nucleotides align to TRBD2. Material for sequencing was CD8+ T cells sorted from blood. The origin of this receptor is a young woman in good health. DNA for the CDR3: TGTGCCAGCAGTTTATCAGCGGGAACCTACAATGAGCAGTTCTTC. This gives the protein CASSLSAGTYNEQFF.